What follows are 19 T cell receptor beta chains derived from one specimen sequenced in a study of cytomegalovirus exposure and HLA in healthy donors. PCR primers comprised 60 Vbeta and 13 Jbeta primers. Clones were read by immunoSEQ multiplex PCR, and TCRdb kept only the in-frame ones, dropping some. The sample carries about 140,000 clones, about a tenth recorded once. Sequences were obtained from PBMCs. The receptors derive from a male donor in good health and CMV-seronegative.

This clone has just a few counts. V and J are TRBV18 and TRBJ1-1; 7 bases map to TRBD1. Germline CDR1 is KGHSH and CDR2 is LQKENI. The V and J ends lost 3 bases and 4 bases, in that order; junction bases with no gene match: 14. The CDR3 totals 17 residues. CDR3 in DNA: TGTGCCAGCTCACCGGGCCCTACAGGGGTAGGAGTCACTGAAGCTTTCTTT. Protein sequence: CASSPGPTGVGVTEAFF.

In its sample, this clone was seen a few times. This chain connects TRBV28 to TRBJ2-7, with D tentatively TRBD1 (7 bases). Trimming stripped 9 bases from V and 2 bases from J, with 17 bases between. The CDR3 runs to 14 residues. Germline assignment: CDR1 MDHEN and CDR2 SYDVKM. DNA of the CDR3: TGTGCCAGTTACGGCGGGACAGAGGCCTACGAGCAGTACTTC. The encoded protein is CASYGGTEAYEQYF. The full variable domain, in which reference TRBV28 and TRBJ2-7 provide the parts outside the CDR3, is DVKVTQSSRYLVKRTGEKVFLECVQDMDHENMFWYRQDPGLGLRLIYFSYDVKMKEKGDIPEGYSVSREKKERFSLILESASTNQTSMYLCASYGGTEAYEQYFGPGTRLTVT.

This clone occurred a few times. The chain is built from TRBV28 and TRBJ2-6, with D hard to call. The CDR3 runs 15 residues. V lost 4 bases to trimming and J lost 0 bases, with 7 bases between them. Per germline, CDR1 MDHEN and CDR2 SYDVKM. CDR3 region: CASSSRISGANVLTF. In DNA form, the CDR3 reads TGTGCCAGCAGTTCCAGAATCTCTGGGGCCAACGTCCTGACTTTC.

This clone was detected a few times. V is TRBV7-9 and J is TRBJ2-3; D possibly corresponds to TRBD1 (6 bases). The germline gives CDR1 SEHNR, CDR2 FQNEAQ (reference sequence). The CDR3 is 16 amino acids. Between the trimmed V and J ends, which lost 3 bases and 4 bases, there was a span of 17 bases. CDR3 sequence reads: CASSLRLRRGPDTQYF. CDR3 bases: TGTGCCAGCAGCTTGAGATTACGCAGGGGTCCAGATACGCAGTATTTT.

This clone has only a few counts. The V and J genes are TRBV4-2 and TRBJ2-7; 9 nucleotides align to TRBD1. With 0 bases clipped from V and 4 bases from J, the junction kept 4 bases outside the gene matches. The CDR3 runs 15 residues. CDR1 and CDR2 from the germline V gene are LGHNA and YNFKEQ. CDR3 region: CASSQDETGGYEQYF. In DNA form, the CDR3 reads TGTGCCAGCAGCCAAGATGAGACAGGGGGATACGAGCAGTACTTC.

There are a few counts of this clone. The CDR3 DNA follows: TGTGCCAGCAGTCCGGGGACAAGACCCTACGAGCAGTACTTC. Translated: CASSPGTRPYEQYF. The chain is built from TRBV27 and TRBJ2-7; the D gene is possibly TRBD1 (6 bases). Trimming cost V 5 bases and J 2 bases, with 13 bases left between them. CDR1 is MNHEY, CDR2 SMNVEV, per germline (reference sequence). CDR3 size: 14 residues.

This clone was detected a few times. The chain links TRBV19 to TRBJ1-1; a possible D gene is TRBD1 (6 bases). This CDR3 region has 15 residues. CDR1 and CDR2 from the germline V gene are LNHDA and SQIVND (reference sequence). Trimming removed 3 bases at V and 0 bases at J, with 11 bases between. The CDR3 spells CASSISTGMNTEAFF. The CDR3 DNA reads TGTGCCAGTAGTATCTCGACAGGAATGAACACTGAAGCTTTCTTT.

The chain links TRBV27 to TRBJ1-5; D uncertain. CDR1 is MNHEY and CDR2 is SMNVEV in the germline V gene (reference sequence). Trimming pared 0 bases from V and 0 bases from J, leaving 3 bases between. The CDR3 spans 14 residues. The CDR3 loop reads CASSLSGSNQPQHF. Written as DNA, the CDR3 is TGTGCCAGCAGTTTATCCGGTAGCAATCAGCCCCAGCATTTT.

The chain uses TRBV5-1 and TRBJ2-7, with 8 bases fitting TRBD1. Germline V gene lookup returns CDR1 SGHRS and CDR2 YFSETQ. This CDR3 contains 16 residues. With 0 bases clipped from V and 1 base from J, the junction kept 6 bases outside the gene matches. The CDR3 here is CASSLAGQGNSYEQYF. For the CDR3, the DNA is TGCGCCAGCAGCTTGGCCGGACAGGGAAATTCCTACGAGCAGTACTTC.

CDR3 in amino acids: CAIGGQSYEQYF. The DNA for the CDR3 is TGTGCCATCGGCGGCCAATCCTACGAGCAGTACTTC. This chain connects TRBV10-3 to TRBJ2-7; D is ambiguous. The V gene's germline CDR1 is ENHRY and CDR2 SYGVKD. The CDR3 has 12 amino acids. V was cut by 8 bases and J by 1 base, with 9 bases left in between.

This clone was detected only a few times. The V call is TRBV28, the J call TRBJ1-3; no firm D call. Germline values: CDR1 MDHEN, CDR2 SYDVKM. Trimming pared 6 bases from V and 4 bases from J, leaving 16 bases between. The length of the CDR3 is 15 residues. The CDR3 coding sequence is TGTGCCAGCAGGTCCAGCAAGGGCGGGGGAAACACCATATATTTT. Translating gives CASRSSKGGGNTIYF.

This clone was recorded a few times. CDR3 sequence (DNA): TGTGCCAGCAGCGCTATTAGCGGGAGCTCCTACAATGAGCAGTTCTTC. Its protein is CASSAISGSSYNEQFF. The rearrangement joins TRBV9 to TRBJ2-1, with 9 bases lining up with TRBD2. Trimming took 3 bases from V and 0 from J; bases not matched to a gene: 4. The CDR3 extends over 16 amino acids. Germline V gene data show CDR1 as SGDLS and CDR2 as YYNGEE.

V is TRBV7-2 and J is TRBJ2-5; 13 bases are shared with TRBD2. Germline CDR1 is SGHTA and CDR2 is FQGNSA. Trimming at V came to 5 bases and at J to 2 bases, leaving 5 bases not matched to a gene. CDR3 length: 16 amino acids. This chain's CDR3 is CASSLGLAGSQETQYF. In DNA, the CDR3 is TGTGCCAGCAGCCTGGGACTAGCGGGGAGTCAAGAGACCCAGTACTTC.

This clone appeared a few times. This chain joins TRBV30 and TRBJ2-5; possible D gene TRBD1, 6 bases. Germline CDR1 is GTSNPN and CDR2 is SVGIG (reference sequence). Deletions cut 4 bases from V and 7 bases from J, with 10 bases between. The CDR3 contains 11 residues. CDR3 sequence: CAWMGARTQYF. The CDR3 nucleotides are TGTGCCTGGATGGGGGCACGGACCCAGTACTTC.

This clone was detected only a few times. The V gene is TRBV7-2, the J gene TRBJ2-3; TRBD2 matches 10 bases. The CDR3 totals 14 residues. V gave up 5 bases and J gave up 9 bases; unmatched junction bases: 8. Germline loops: CDR1 SGHTA, CDR2 FQGNSA. The chain's CDR3 is CASSPGLAEETQYF. CDR3 nucleotides: TGTGCCAGCAGCCCCGGACTAGCGGAGGAGACGCAGTATTTT.

The V gene is TRBV5-1, the J gene TRBJ2-7; D unclear. The germline gives CDR1 SGHRS, CDR2 YFSETQ. V was shortened by 0 bases and J by 4 bases, with 5 bases between the two germline ends. This CDR3 comprises 12 residues. The CDR3: CASSLGAYEQYF. CDR3 nucleotide sequence: TGCGCCAGCAGCTTGGGAGCTTACGAGCAGTACTTC.

This clone was seen a handful of times. The rearrangement joins TRBV5-4 to TRBJ2-7, with 10 bases lining up with TRBD1. After removal of 3 bases from V and 5 bases from J, the junction contained 5 bases not matched to a gene. The CDR3 runs to 14 residues. Germline V lookup: CDR1 SGHNT, CDR2 YYREEE (reference sequence). The CDR3 reads CASSSRTGGNEQYF. As DNA, the CDR3 is TGTGCCAGCAGCTCCCGGACAGGGGGGAACGAGCAGTACTTC.

This chain connects TRBV28 to TRBJ1-4; D not resolved. V gave up 9 bases and J gave up 4 bases, with 18 bases separating them. The CDR3 length is 15 residues. Per germline, CDR1 MDHEN and CDR2 SYDVKM. The CDR3 loop reads CASSETVRNNEKLFF. CDR3 nucleotide sequence: TGTGCCAGTTCAGAGACTGTTCGGAATAATGAAAAACTGTTTTTT.

This clone was counted a few times. Here the CDR3 DNA reads TGTGCCAGCAGCCCCCTTTACCCAGGACACCAGCCCCAGCATTTT. It yields the protein CASSPLYPGHQPQHF. V gene TRBV5-5 combines with J gene TRBJ1-5, with D possibly being TRBD1 (5 bases). The V gene's germline CDR1 is SGHKS and CDR2 YYEKEE (reference sequence). This CDR3 has 15 amino acids. The V gene lost 4 bases and the J gene lost 7 bases, with 18 bases spanning the gap.